The source of this T cell receptor beta chain is a study of blood T cell repertoires in COVID-19. About the research overall: The samples span acute and convalescent COVID-19 from the United States, Italy and Spain. PBMCs, B-cell-depleted T cells, or T cells were the source of the cDNA or gDNA that made up the material.

In the source study's methods: Nucleated cell number was recorded as an estimate derived from reference gene primer amplification. Data came from immunoSEQ multiplex PCR; TCRdb stores just in-frame clones and leaves some out. V and J calls and clone size are those listed in that table; D and trimming were worked out from the DNA. The repertoire holds roughly 71,000 clones, with around 90% as singletons. Trimming shortened V by 8 bases and J by 2 bases, and 5 bases separated the two germline ends. This CDR3 spans 11 amino acids. Germline values: CDR1 MNHEY, CDR2 SMNVEV (reference sequence). This clonotype originated in a man in his fifties or sixties with acute or convalescent COVID-19. Sequencing was performed on peripheral blood. The chain joins TRBV27 to TRBJ2-3; D is perhaps TRBD1 (5 bases). CDR3 loop: CASGHTDTQYF. CDR3 nucleotides: TGTGCCAGCGGACACACAGATACGCAGTATTTT.